This T cell receptor beta chain was sequenced in a study of control samples from healthy donors and cancer patients. Profiling relied on immunoSEQ multiplex PCR, and the TCRdb table lists in-frame clones only, not all of them. This sample yields approximately 150,000 clones, of which 94% are seen a single time; around 13% belongs to the top ten. V dropped 8 bases and J dropped 7; count of bases not matched to a gene: 17. Germline lookup yields CDR1 GTSNPN and CDR2 SVGIG (reference sequence). The CDR3 has 14 residues. The genes are TRBV30 and TRBJ2-7, with 7 bases aligning to TRBD2. This TCR derives from a man in his forties in good health. Sequences were obtained from blood. CDR3 residues: CALAAGANGGEQYF. DNA of the CDR3: TGTGCCCTGGCGGCGGGAGCTAACGGGGGGGAGCAGTACTTC.